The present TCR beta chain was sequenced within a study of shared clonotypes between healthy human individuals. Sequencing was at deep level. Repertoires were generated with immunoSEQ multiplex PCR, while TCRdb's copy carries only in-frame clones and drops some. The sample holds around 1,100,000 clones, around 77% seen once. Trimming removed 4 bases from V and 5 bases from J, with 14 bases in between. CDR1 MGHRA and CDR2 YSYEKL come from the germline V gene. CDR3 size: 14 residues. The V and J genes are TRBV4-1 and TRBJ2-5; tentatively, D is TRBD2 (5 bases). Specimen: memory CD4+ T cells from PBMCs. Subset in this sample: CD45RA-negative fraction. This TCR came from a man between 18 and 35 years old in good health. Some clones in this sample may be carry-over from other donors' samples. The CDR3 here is CASSPLVVAETQYF. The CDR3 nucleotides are TGCGCCAGCAGCCCCCTTGTGGTAGCGGAGACCCAGTACTTC.